This note documents a single T cell receptor (beta chain) sequence. The clone's antigen remains unknown. Base qualities are not provided; no much larger clone lies one nucleotide away. The sample originates from a study of blood T cell repertoires in COVID-19 (TCRdb year 2020). Study-level background: Samples from collaborators originated in the United States, Italy and Spain and spanned both the acute and convalescent phases of COVID-19. The prospective study material was composed of cDNA or gDNA derived from T cells, B-cell-depleted T cells, or PBMCs. Deeply sampled blood TCRbeta repertoires from subjects exposed to, actively infected with, or recovered from COVID-19 were included in the dataset. The repertoires were released in a freely available public database meant as a resource for research on the immune response to SARS-CoV-2. The samples were drawn from two sources: the first 160 participants of the ongoing ImmuneRACE study, and 1,254 subjects contributed by 6 global collaborators. The sample metadata nearly always contained a de-identified subject ID, COVID-19 status, age in years and sex. Where available, HLA class I and class II types were obtained from metadata supplied by the sample provider rather than from assay-based typing.

One collaborating source in Seattle enrolled patients while the patients were actively infected and followed the patients over time throughout the course of disease. Collaborating institutions collected whole blood in K2EDTA tubes following their own protocols. For TCRbeta analysis, collaborators shipped samples in one of three forms: frozen whole blood, isolated PBMCs, or DNA extracted from either of those sample types. TCRbeta CDR3 regions were amplified from genomic DNA by means of the immunoSEQ Assay, a bias-controlled multiplex PCR. Under the source paper's analysis protocol: The number of nucleated cells in each sample was estimated by amplification of reference gene primers within the assay. Sequence reads were collapsed and filtered to measure the absolute abundance of every unique TCRbeta CDR3 rearrangement. For each sample, productive Simpson clonality was calculated by taking the square root of Simpson's diversity index across productive rearrangements. The clones in this table, taken by TCRdb from immuneACCESS, are in-frame only. Not every clone is retained; where verified, under half of the shortfall comes from an unresolved V gene, and the cause of the rest is unknown. D and trimming were read from the DNA, whereas the V and J calls and clone size are those reported in that table. In this sample the table shows about 88,000 clones, 90% of which occur a single time. The ten largest make up 5% to 7% of the sample.

Summary of the overall study and its limitations: Clinical and demographic metadata were provided uncurated, with the amount varying by source and participant.

The germline V and J ends show losses of 4 bases and 5 bases respectively, and no gene match explains 7 bases of the junction. The CDR3 sequence holds 15 residues, the cysteine and phenylalanine included. Just the 45-base CDR3 DNA is kept, in frame starting at base 1. Based on the germline V gene, the CDR1 and CDR2 sequences are SGHTS and YDEGEE. The TCR comes from a young man with COVID-19, enrolled during active disease. Sequenced sample: peripheral blood. The rearranged chain carries TRBV5-8 and TRBJ2-2; the central 8 bases match TRBD1. The CDR3 protein is CASSHGTGVTGELFF. The nucleotide sequence is given as TGTGCCAGCAGCCACGGGACAGGAGTTACCGGGGAGCTGTTTTTT.